This T cell receptor beta chain was captured by sequencing in a study of T cell responses to AZD1222 COVID-19 vaccine. Study in general: Second-dose intervals of approximately 4 or approximately 12 weeks were pooled.

Regarding this clone: Its antigen remains unidentified.

Study findings and constraints: Repertoire sampling occurred only after the peak T cell response.

The method was immunoSEQ multiplex PCR; TCRdb's version includes in-frame clones alone and lacks a portion of them. The sample carries 150,000 to 200,000 clones, around 90% recorded once. The source was peripheral blood, collected on day 0 of AZD1222 vaccination. The receptor was derived from an adult in good health.

In nucleotides, the CDR3 is TGCAGCGTCCACCTGGGGGACAGGGTGGCCGAGCAGTACTTC. Its translation is CSVHLGDRVAEQYF. The rearrangement uses TRBV29-1 and TRBJ2-7, with 9 positions matching TRBD1. This CDR3 is 14 amino acids long. V was pared by 6 bases and J by 6 bases, with 12 bases of the junction left unmatched. CDR1 is SQVTM and CDR2 is ANQGSEA in the germline V gene.